The 27 T cell receptor beta chains presented below share a single source sample, sequenced in a study of identical twins. MiXCR, applied by TCRdb to the 5' RACE reads, yields one record per CDR3 protein. The data contain more than 1.5 million distinct CDR3 sequences, about 32% of them seen just once; the ten biggest clones take up 0.27%. Source material: cord blood. The origin of the receptors is a newborn girl in good health.

This clonotype has only a few counts. The J gene is TRBJ2-5, the V gene TRBV21-1; the tabulated D call, TRBD1, remains unverified against the DNA. TRBV21-1 is a known pseudogene. The CDR3 contains 16 residues. Here the CDR3 DNA reads TGTGCCAGCAGCCTCCGGGACAGGGTGCTTAAGGAGACCCAGTACTTC. Amino acids: CASSLRDRVLKETQYF.

This clonotype was seen at least ten times. The rearrangement joins TRBV5-1 to TRBJ2-7; the D is unclear. Germline V lookup: CDR1 SGHRS, CDR2 YFSETQ. The CDR3 extends over 12 amino acids. Trimming removed 3 bases from V and 3 bases from J, with 7 bases in between. DNA for the CDR3: TGCGCCAGCAGCTCAAATTACTACGAGCAGTACTTC. Translating gives CASSSNYYEQYF. The variable domain in full, completed from reference TRBV5-1 and TRBJ2-7, reads KAGVTQTPRYLIKTRGQQVTLSCSPISGHRSVSWYQQTPGQGLQFLFEYFSETQRNKGNFPGRFSGRQFSNSRSEMNVSTLELGDSALYLCASSSNYYEQYFGPGTRLTVT.

The rearrangement uses TRBV9 and TRBJ2-7; 8 bases match TRBD2. In germline, CDR1 is SGDLS, CDR2 YYNGEE. Losses at the gene ends were 5 bases for V and 2 bases for J; bases not matched to a gene: 9. CDR3 length equals 15 residues. This chain's CDR3 is CASSASSGLAYEQYF. In DNA, the CDR3 is TGTGCCAGCAGTGCCTCTAGCGGGCTTGCCTACGAGCAGTACTTC.

J is TRBJ1-1 and V is TRBV28, with TRBD1 matching over 9 bases. Trimming cost V 4 bases and J 1 base; bases outside gene matches: 7. CDR3 length equals 16 residues. CDR1 is MDHEN, CDR2 SYDVKM, per germline. CDR3 sequence: CASSSPSTGGNTEAFF. CDR3 nucleotide sequence: TGTGCCAGCAGTTCCCCCTCGACAGGGGGGAACACTGAAGCTTTCTTT.

This chain connects TRBV6-6 to TRBJ1-2, with D tentatively TRBD1 (6 bases). Germline loops: CDR1 MNHNY, CDR2 SVGAGI (reference sequence). The CDR3 has 11 amino acids. V shed 7 bases and J shed 6 bases, with 9 bases lying between them. Here the CDR3 DNA reads TGTGCCAGCAATTCAGGGGATGGCTACACCTTC. Translating gives CASNSGDGYTF.

This clonotype was counted a single time. The rearrangement links TRBV28 to TRBJ2-5; 7 positions match TRBD2. Unmatched junction bases numbered 6, after V lost 6 bases and J lost 2 bases. The germline V gene encodes CDR1 MDHEN and CDR2 SYDVKM. The CDR3 extends over 14 amino acids. This chain's CDR3 is CASRNPGLQETQYF. CDR3 bases: TGTGCCAGCAGGAACCCGGGACTACAAGAGACCCAGTACTTC.

V usage is TRBV20-1 and J usage is TRBJ2-3; 13 nucleotides match TRBD2. The J segment lost 6 bases and the V segment lost 1 base, leaving 7 bases of the junction unmatched. CDR1 is DFQATT and CDR2 is SNEGSKA in the germline V gene (reference sequence). This CDR3 region has 16 residues. The CDR3 here is CSARGGTSGTWDTQYF. The CDR3 DNA is TGCAGTGCTAGAGGTGGGACTAGCGGGACGTGGGATACGCAGTATTTT.

The CDR3 sequence is CASSLVWLAGGLTDTQYF. The CDR3 bases are TGCGCCAGCAGCTTGGTATGGCTAGCGGGGGGCCTCACAGATACGCAGTATTTT. The genes are TRBV5-1 and TRBJ2-3, with TRBD2 identical over 11 bases. Germline CDR1 reads SGHRS; CDR2 reads YFSETQ. The trim removed 0 bases at V and 2 bases at J, leaving 8 bases unmatched. The CDR3 loop spans 18 amino acids.

The chain recombines TRBV15 with TRBJ2-3; 9 positions match TRBD2. Trimming removed 0 bases from V and 4 bases from J; junction bases left unmatched: 5. Germline CDR1 reads LNHNV; CDR2 reads YYDKDF (reference sequence). CDR3 size: 16 residues. The CDR3 spells CATSRDVSSGADTQYF. CDR3 nucleotides: TGTGCCACCAGCAGAGATGTTTCTAGCGGGGCAGATACGCAGTATTTT.

This chain uses TRBV7-9 with TRBJ1-4, with 8 positions matching TRBD1. V gave up 3 bases and J gave up 7 bases; unmatched junction bases: 7. The germline V gene has CDR1 SEHNR and CDR2 FQNEAQ (reference sequence). CDR3 length: 15 amino acids. The CDR3 nucleotides are TGTGCCAGCAGCTTCATGGGGCAGGGGGCTGAAAAACTGTTTTTT. Protein: CASSFMGQGAEKLFF. Full variable domain (remainder filled in from reference TRBV7-9 and TRBJ1-4): DTGVSQNPRHKITKRGQNVTFRCDPISEHNRLYWYRQTLGQGPEFLTYFQNEAQLEKSRLLSDRFSAERPKGSFSTLEIQRTEQGDSAMYLCASSFMGQGAEKLFFGSGTQLSVL.

This clonotype occurred many times. V gene TRBV4-2 combines with J gene TRBJ1-2; no reliable D call. CDR3 length: 13 residues. The V end was cut by 1 base, the J end by 3 bases, with 6 bases between. Germline assignment: CDR1 LGHNA and CDR2 YNFKEQ. This CDR3 is CASSQVEDYGYTF. CDR3 bases: TGTGCCAGCAGCCAAGTGGAGGACTATGGCTACACCTTC.

CDR3 sequence: CASSYLDRGRTNQPQHF. The CDR3, as DNA: TGTGCCAGCAGTTACTTGGACAGGGGGCGTACCAATCAGCCCCAGCATTTT. This rearrangement joins TRBV6-6 to TRBJ1-5; TRBD1 aligns across 11 bases. The CDR3 consists of 17 residues. Trimming took 1 base from V and 3 from J; bases not matched to a gene: 5. Germline CDR1 MNHNY, CDR2 SVGAGI (reference sequence).

CDR3 coding DNA: TGTGCCAGCAGACAGGACGAGACTAGCGGGGGCGATGAGCAGTTCTTC. Encoded protein: CASRQDETSGGDEQFF. This rearrangement joins TRBV25-1 to TRBJ2-1, with 12 positions matching TRBD2. V trimming: 6 bases; J trimming: 8 bases; junction bases outside the gene matches: 11. Germline V CDR1 and CDR2: MGHDK, SYGVNS. CDR3 length equals 16 residues. The full variable domain, completed using reference TRBV25-1 and TRBJ2-1, is EADIYQTPRYLVIGTGKKITLECSQTMGHDKMYWYQQDPGMELHLIHYSYGVNSTEKGDLSSESTVSRIRTEHFPLTLESARPSHTSQYLCASRQDETSGGDEQFFGPGTRLTVL.

This clonotype was seen only a few times. This sequence joins TRBV14 and TRBJ2-7; D remains unclear. The V end lost 4 bases, the J end lost 0 bases, and 13 bases lay between the germline ends. CDR3 length: 15 residues. CDR1 SGHDN and CDR2 FVKESK come from the germline V gene. The CDR3 here is CASSPLGRSSYEQYF. The DNA of the CDR3 is TGTGCCAGCAGCCCCCTAGGACGGAGCTCCTACGAGCAGTACTTC.

Only a few counts were recorded for this clonotype. One end of the junction does not line up with germline, which may come from a read error. The chain is built from TRBV20-1 and TRBJ1-5, with TRBD1 matching 7 bases. This CDR3 region has 14 residues. Germline V gene lookup returns CDR1 DFQATT and CDR2 SNEGSKA (reference sequence). Written as DNA, the CDR3 is TGCAGTGCTAGAGATCGGACAGGCAATCGGCCCCAGCATTTT. Amino acids: CSARDRTGNRPQHF.

The gene calls are TRBV20-1 and TRBJ1-1; D is unclear. The CDR3 spans 14 residues. The germline V gene encodes CDR1 DFQATT and CDR2 SNEGSKA (reference sequence). With 1 base removed from V and 3 bases from J, the gap between germline ends came to 12 bases. The CDR3 is CSARAENWDTEAFF. The CDR3 nucleotides are TGCAGTGCTAGAGCGGAAAACTGGGACACTGAAGCTTTCTTT.

This clonotype was seen a handful of times. The chain employs TRBV13 and TRBJ2-5, with 7 bases lining up with TRBD1. The ends lost 3 bases at V and 0 bases at J; junction bases unmatched: 7. The CDR3 totals 16 residues. Germline-derived CDR1 and CDR2 are PRHDT and FYEKMQ (reference sequence). CDR3 sequence (DNA): TGTGCCAGCAGCTTGATGGGGACAGCCCACCAAGAGACCCAGTACTTC. It encodes CASSLMGTAHQETQYF.

The chain carries TRBV10-3 and TRBJ2-7; maybe TRBD1 (6 bases). The CDR3 consists of 13 residues. V lost 6 bases and J lost 7, with 16 bases in between. Germline CDR1 and CDR2: ENHRY and SYGVKD. CDR3 nucleotides: TGTGCCATCAGAAGGACAGCCTACAATGAGCAGTACTTC. Translated, it gives CAIRRTAYNEQYF.

This clonotype was observed at least ten times. CDR3 protein: CASSLRGFTYEQYF. CDR3 nucleotides: TGTGCCAGCAGTTTGAGAGGGTTTACCTACGAGCAGTACTTC. V usage is TRBV6-6 and J usage is TRBJ2-7, with D possibly matching TRBD2 (5 bases). V was clipped by 4 bases and J by 2 bases, with 12 bases between them. In germline, CDR1 is MNHNY, CDR2 SVGAGI (reference sequence). The CDR3 sequence is 14 residues long.

The V gene is TRBV6-1, the J gene TRBJ2-1; 7 nucleotides agree with TRBD2. V shed 8 bases and J 9 bases; nucleotides not matched to a gene: 7. The length of the CDR3 is 12 residues. CDR1 and CDR2 from the germline V gene are MNHNS and SASEGT. The CDR3 sequence: CASGPLAAEQFF. The CDR3, as DNA: TGTGCCAGCGGACCCCTAGCGGCTGAGCAGTTCTTC.

V is TRBV6-5 and J is TRBJ1-2; no definite D call. The ends were cut back, 2 bases at V and 4 bases at J, with 11 bases in the middle. CDR1 and CDR2 (germline): MNHEY, SVGAGI. There are 14 residues in the CDR3. The CDR3 protein is CASSYADPRYGYTF. The CDR3 nucleotides read TGTGCCAGCAGTTACGCGGATCCCCGCTATGGCTACACCTTC.

In its sample, this clonotype was seen a few times. This chain connects TRBV29-1 to TRBJ2-7; maybe TRBD2 (7 bases). V lost 4 bases and J 4 bases, leaving 17 bases between the germline ends. The CDR3 totals 14 residues. Looked up from germline, CDR1 is SQVTM and CDR2 is ANQGSEA. Here the CDR3 reads CSVVQSGGMYEQYF. CDR3 nucleotides: TGCAGCGTTGTTCAATCGGGGGGCATGTACGAGCAGTACTTC.

The chain has TRBV7-8 and TRBJ2-1, with a weak D call TRBD1 (5 bases). This CDR3 comprises 13 residues. Germline V gives CDR1 SGHVS, CDR2 FQNEAQ. V gave up 1 base and J gave up 8 bases, with 9 bases separating them. CDR3 amino acids: CASSLEGWDEQFF. DNA for the CDR3: TGTGCCAGCAGCTTAGAGGGGTGGGATGAGCAGTTCTTC.

V usage is TRBV20-1 and J usage is TRBJ2-1, with 8 bases lining up with TRBD1. The V and J ends lost 1 base and 3 bases, in that order; junction bases with no gene match: 5. In germline, CDR1 is DFQATT, CDR2 SNEGSKA (reference sequence). The CDR3 is 15 residues long. The CDR3 region has the DNA TGCAGTGCTAGAGGGACAGGGAAGGACTACAATGAGCAGTTCTTC. It is translated as CSARGTGKDYNEQFF.

This clonotype was found a few times. The chain couples TRBV5-1 to TRBJ1-1, with 9 bases matching TRBD1. The trim removed 2 bases at V and 4 bases at J, leaving 6 bases unmatched. This CDR3 region has 15 residues. The germline CDR1 and CDR2 sequences are SGHRS and YFSETQ. The DNA of the CDR3 is TGCGCCAGCAGCTTACGACAGGGGGGAGGCACTGAAGCTTTCTTT. Its protein product is CASSLRQGGGTEAFF.

This clonotype was detected only a few times. The genes are TRBV27 and TRBJ1-1, with 9 bases matching TRBD1. This CDR3 contains 17 residues. The ends lost 0 bases at V and 0 bases at J; junction bases unmatched: 5. CDR1 and CDR2 from the germline V gene are MNHEY and SMNVEV (reference sequence). CDR3 DNA sequence: TGTGCCAGCAGTTTATCTTGGCGGGACAGGGTGAACACTGAAGCTTTCTTT. It translates to CASSLSWRDRVNTEAFF.

This clonotype was observed a few times. The chain uses TRBV4-1 and TRBJ1-1; no firm D call. The ends were cut back, 4 bases at V and 8 bases at J, with 17 bases in the middle. The CDR3 is 14 residues long. The germline V gene encodes CDR1 MGHRA and CDR2 YSYEKL. CDR3 amino acids: CASSPYATLYEAFF. CDR3 sequence (DNA): TGCGCCAGCAGCCCCTATGCGACACTCTACGAAGCTTTCTTT.